This TCR beta chain was captured by sequencing in a study of cytomegalovirus exposure and HLA in healthy donors. PCR used 60 Vbeta primers and 13 Jbeta primers. Profiling relied on immunoSEQ multiplex PCR, and the TCRdb table lists in-frame clones only, not all of them. The sample lists over 150,000 clones, 75% to 85% seen once, with 1.4% in the top ten. About this clone: Its specificity is unknown.

Findings and caveats of the study: Through in vitro validation, a few CMV-associated chains were shown to be specific for CMV antigens.

Trimming removed 4 bases from V and 8 bases from J, with 9 bases in between. CDR3 size: 11 residues. Germline CDR1 and CDR2: SGHRS and YFSETQ. The rearrangement uses TRBV5-1 and TRBJ1-2, with a weak D call TRBD1 (6 bases). The sample was PBMCs. The clonotype originates from a woman in her twenties or thirties in good health and CMV-seropositive. The CDR3 DNA follows: TGCGCCAGCAGCCTGACAGGCGGCTACACCTTC. Translating gives CASSLTGGYTF.